Given below is one T cell receptor beta chain in context. This clonotype occurred many times. Its target antigen remains unknown. One base away there is no much larger clone; base qualities are not given. The CDR3 holds 15 amino acids from the cysteine to the phenylalanine. CDR3 DNA is the only sequence kept; it has 45 bases, read in frame from the first base. Trimming takes 5 bases off V and 5 bases off J; junction bases not matched to a gene: 7. From the germline V gene, CDR1 is MDHEN and CDR2 is SYDVKM. Libraries were prepared through PCR. The sequencer listed for this sample is Illumina HiSeq 2500. TCR library preparation used molecular barcoding, with unique molecular identifiers applied to normalize quantification of the TCRbeta repertoire. Starting from the raw public reads, TCRdb applied fastp trimming at Q25, assembled clones with MiXCR and retained in-frame beta chains. Identical CDR3 proteins give one entry, which carries the most common genes and DNA. The sample table records over 550,000 distinct CDR3 sequences; roughly 10% of these occur just once. The ten largest clonotypes hold 3.5% to 5% of the sample.

The sample is drawn from a study of T-cell reconstitution after alpha-beta-depleted transplantation in children (dated by TCRdb to about 2016). General notes on the study: Using TCR repertoire profiling, the study quantitatively followed how T-cell immune reconstitution unfolded in children after TCRalphabeta/CD19-depleted allogeneic hematopoietic cell transplantation.

Here the sequenced sample was PBMCs from the stem cell graft donor, taken from the stem cell graft. This chain joins TRBV28 to TRBJ2-1; TRBD1 lines up with 9 middle nucleotides. The TCR sequence derives from a human donor who donated a stem cell graft to a child with acute myeloid leukemia. The nucleotide sequence is TGTGCCAGCAGTAACCCCGGGACAGGGAACAATGAGCAGTTCTTC. Its amino acids are CASSNPGTGNNEQFF.